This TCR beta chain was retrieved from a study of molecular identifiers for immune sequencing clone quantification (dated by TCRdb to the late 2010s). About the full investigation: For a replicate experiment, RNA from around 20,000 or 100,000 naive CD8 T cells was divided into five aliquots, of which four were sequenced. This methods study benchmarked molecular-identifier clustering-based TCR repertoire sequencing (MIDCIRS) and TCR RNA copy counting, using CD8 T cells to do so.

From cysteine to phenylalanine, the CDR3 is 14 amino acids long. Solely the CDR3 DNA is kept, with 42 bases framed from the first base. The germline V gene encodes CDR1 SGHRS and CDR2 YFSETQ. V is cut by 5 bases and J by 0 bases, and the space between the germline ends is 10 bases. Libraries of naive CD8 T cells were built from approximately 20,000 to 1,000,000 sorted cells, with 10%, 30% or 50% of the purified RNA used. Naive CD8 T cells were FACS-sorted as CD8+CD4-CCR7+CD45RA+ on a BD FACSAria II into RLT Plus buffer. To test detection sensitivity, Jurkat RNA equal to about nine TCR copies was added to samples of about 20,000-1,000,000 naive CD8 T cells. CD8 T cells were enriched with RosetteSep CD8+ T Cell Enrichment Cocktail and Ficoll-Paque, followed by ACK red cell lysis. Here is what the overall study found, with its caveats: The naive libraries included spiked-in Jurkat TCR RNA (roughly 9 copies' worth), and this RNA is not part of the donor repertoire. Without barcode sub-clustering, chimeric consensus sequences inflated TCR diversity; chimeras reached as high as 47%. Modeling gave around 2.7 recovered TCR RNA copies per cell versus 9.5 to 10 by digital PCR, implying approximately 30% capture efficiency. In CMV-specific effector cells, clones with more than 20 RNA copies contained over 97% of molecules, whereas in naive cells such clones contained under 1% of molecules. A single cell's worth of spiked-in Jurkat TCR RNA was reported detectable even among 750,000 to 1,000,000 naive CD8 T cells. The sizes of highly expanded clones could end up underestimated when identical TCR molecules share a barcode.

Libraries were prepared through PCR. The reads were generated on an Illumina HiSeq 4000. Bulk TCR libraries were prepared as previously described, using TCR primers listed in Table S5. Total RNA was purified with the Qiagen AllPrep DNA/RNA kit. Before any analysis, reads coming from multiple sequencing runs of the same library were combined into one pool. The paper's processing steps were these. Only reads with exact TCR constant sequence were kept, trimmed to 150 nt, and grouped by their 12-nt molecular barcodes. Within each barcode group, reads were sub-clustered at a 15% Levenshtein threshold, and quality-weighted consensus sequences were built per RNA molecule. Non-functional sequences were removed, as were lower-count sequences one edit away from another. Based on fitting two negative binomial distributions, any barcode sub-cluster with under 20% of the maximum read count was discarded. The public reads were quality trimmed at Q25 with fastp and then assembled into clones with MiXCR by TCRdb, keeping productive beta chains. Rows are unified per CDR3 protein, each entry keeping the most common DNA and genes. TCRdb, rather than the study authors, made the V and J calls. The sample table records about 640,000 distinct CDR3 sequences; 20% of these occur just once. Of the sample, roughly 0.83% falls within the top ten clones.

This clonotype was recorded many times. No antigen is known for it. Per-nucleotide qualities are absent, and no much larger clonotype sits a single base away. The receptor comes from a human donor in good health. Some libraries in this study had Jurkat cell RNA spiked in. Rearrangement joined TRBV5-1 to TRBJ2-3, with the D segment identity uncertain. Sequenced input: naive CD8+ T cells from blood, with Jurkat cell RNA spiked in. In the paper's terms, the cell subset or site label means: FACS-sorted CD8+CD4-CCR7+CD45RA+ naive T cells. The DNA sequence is TGCGCCAGCAGAGGAGCCCCTAGCACAGATACGCAGTATTTT. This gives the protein CASRGAPSTDTQYF.